The T cell receptor beta chain under discussion was sequenced for a study of post-analysis software for immune sequencing data (dated by TCRdb to between 2015 and 2017). Background on the whole study: Disease courses on record covered relapsing-remitting, secondary progressive and progressive-relapsing multiple sclerosis, though some patients had no subtype annotation. A subset of samples was prepared in parallel using single-end sample barcoding, then pooled and co-amplified after Illumina adapter ligation. The multiple sclerosis patient repertoires were compared with ten to eleven previously published healthy control repertoires from donors aged about 6 to 26 years.

Overall study results and their limits: Significantly higher frequencies in patients than in controls were found for five TRBV segments, including TRBV5-6, TRBV5-1 and TRBV20-1. The multiple sclerosis patient group was slightly younger than the control group. When samples were clustered directly using the F measure, samples prepared in the same batch co-clustered strongly, which prompted a batch-effect correction. Compared with controls, multiple sclerosis patients had significantly lower normalized Chao1 diversity, a finding suggesting substantial peripheral T-cell clonal expansion.

A note on this clonotype: The antigen it binds to is not known. Qualities for individual bases were not recorded, and no much larger clone is one base off.

The CDR3 holds 14 amino acids from the cysteine to the phenylalanine. The only DNA kept is the CDR3, 42 bases in frame from the first base. Ends trimmed: V by 5 bases, J by 3 bases; bases unmatched to a gene: 3. The germline V gene yields MGHRA for CDR1 and YSYEKL for CDR2. To demonstrate the VDJtools post-analysis software, TCR beta repertoires were profiled from the peripheral blood of 10 to 15 young patients with multiple sclerosis. The multiple sclerosis patients were children and adolescents between roughly 6 and 16 years of age. Library preparation employed PCR. This sample was sequenced with an Illumina HiSeq 2500. To reduce PCR and sequencing biases, unique molecular identifiers were incorporated into the TCR beta cDNA libraries. Every 1 to 10 million input T cells yielded approximately 500,000 cDNA molecules, meaning each molecule approximated one T cell. The patient libraries were prepared and sequenced with the same protocol used for the earlier healthy control dataset. Within a given batch, samples were prepared together, multiplexed and sequenced on the same HiSeq lane. The study's processing was this. Raw barcoded reads were processed with MIGEC, discarding single-read molecular identifier groups before consensus assembly and CDR3 extraction. VDJtools was used for post-analysis of the clonotype tables, and diversity was normalized by down-sampling every dataset to the size of the smallest sample. In repertoire overlap clustering, CDR3 amino acid sequences, but not nucleotide sequences, were matched to correct batch-related cross-sample contamination. The raw public reads went through TCRdb reprocessing: fastp at Q25, MiXCR clone calling, in-frame beta chains kept. Merged by CDR3 protein, the rows form single entries marked with the most common genes and DNA. TCRdb's processing, not the study's, gives the V and J calls here. The sample data list hundreds of thousands of distinct CDR3 sequences, and roughly 50% of these were observed just once. The ten top clones hold under 6% of the sample.

This sequence originates from a girl between 5 and 17 years old with multiple sclerosis. The sequenced sample consisted of blood. The chain is made from TRBV4-1 and TRBJ2-7; the junction holds 11 bases that match TRBD2. Here is the DNA: TGCGCCAGCAGCAAACTAGCGGGGGTCTACGAGCAGTACTTC. It encodes CASSKLAGVYEQYF.